The next 9 T cell receptor beta chains were all read from a single sample in a study of response to subunit inactivated influenza vaccine. TCRdb recomputed calls from the RT-PCR reads with MiXCR, one row per CDR3 protein. The table lists around 250,000 distinct CDR3 sequences, 9% to 15% of them singletons, with approximately 7.8% in the top ten. Sample: non-naive T cells sorted from PBMCs, taken approximately 15 days before vaccination. These receptors all stem from a middle-aged man who received an inactivated influenza vaccine.

The chain uses TRBV6-2 or TRBV6-3 and TRBJ2-2, with 13 bases identical to TRBD2. The CDR3 extends over 19 amino acids. The germline V gene has CDR1 MNHEY and CDR2 SVGEGT. Germline trimming cut 8 bases from V and 4 bases from J; bases unmatched to any gene: 16. CDR3 nucleotide sequence: TGTGCCAGCCGCCCGATCGTGGGACTAGCGGGGCCATCCACCGGGGAGCTGTTTTTT. Amino acid sequence: CASRPIVGLAGPSTGELFF.

On this clonotype itself: A much bigger clone sits one base away, suggesting this may be a read error. The CDR3 spells CASSQFAEAGDTQYF. CDR3 DNA sequence: TGTGCCAGCAGCCAATTCGCGGAGGCGGGGGATACGCAGTATTTT. This rearrangement joins TRBV12-3 or TRBV12-4 to TRBJ2-3; D is possibly TRBD2 (6 bases). The CDR3 spans 15 residues. Trimming removed 6 bases at V and 6 bases at J, with 19 bases between.

This clonotype was detected only a few times. V usage is TRBV7-3 and J usage is TRBJ2-1; the D gene is possibly TRBD1 (5 bases). The CDR3 is 15 amino acids. With 2 bases removed from V and 3 bases from J, the gap between germline ends came to 11 bases. CDR1 is SGHTA, CDR2 FQGTGA, per germline. This CDR3 is CASSLSGARYNEQFF. The DNA of the CDR3 is TGTGCCAGCAGCTTATCTGGGGCACGCTACAATGAGCAGTTCTTC.

This chain uses TRBV10-3 with TRBJ1-1; tentatively, D is TRBD1 (6 bases). The V end was cut by 10 bases, the J end by 1 base, with 16 bases between. Germline CDR1 is ENHRY and CDR2 is SYGVKD. CDR3 size: 14 residues. CDR3 sequence reads: CATRGQIGNTEAFF. The DNA of the CDR3 is TGTGCCACCCGGGGGCAAATCGGGAACACTGAAGCTTTCTTT.

This clonotype has ten or more counts. The chain joins TRBV5-1 to TRBJ2-2; D remains unclear. The CDR3 has 14 amino acids. Germline V gene data show CDR1 as SGHRS and CDR2 as YFSETQ. Trimming pared 4 bases from V and 1 base from J, leaving 8 bases between. The CDR3 loop reads CASSARGNTGELFF. The CDR3 DNA follows: TGCGCCAGCAGCGCCCGCGGGAACACCGGGGAGCTGTTTTTT.

This clonotype was counted between two and nine times. The chain couples TRBV12-3 or TRBV12-4 to TRBJ1-5; D uncertain. Trimming stripped 6 bases from V and 5 bases from J, with 8 bases between. The length of the CDR3 is 12 residues. Here the CDR3 DNA reads TGTGCCAGCAGGGTTAACGATCAGCCCCAGCATTTT. This codes for CASRVNDQPQHF.

This clonotype was observed at least ten times. V usage is TRBV6-2 or TRBV6-3 and J usage is TRBJ1-5; the match to TRBD1 covers 8 bases. Germline-derived CDR1 and CDR2 are MNHEY and SVGEGT. The J segment lost 1 base and the V segment lost 5 bases, leaving 1 base of the junction unmatched. The CDR3 contains 14 residues. The CDR3 DNA follows: TGTGCCAGCAGTCGGACAGGGAGCAATCAGCCCCAGCATTTT. Its protein is CASSRTGSNQPQHF.

The chain joins TRBV29-1 to TRBJ2-1, with 10 bases fitting TRBD2. Trimming cost V 4 bases and J 2 bases; bases outside gene matches: 8. This CDR3 is 16 amino acids long. CDR1 is SQVTM and CDR2 is ANQGSEA in the germline V gene. The CDR3 here is CSVGLTSGRAYNEQFF. CDR3 nucleotide sequence: TGCAGCGTTGGTTTGACTAGCGGGCGAGCCTACAATGAGCAGTTCTTC.

The table lists this clonotype with a few counts. The rearrangement links TRBV10-3 to TRBJ2-5; the match to TRBD2 covers 8 bases. This CDR3 contains 15 residues. CDR1 ENHRY and CDR2 SYGVKD come from the germline V gene. With 11 bases clipped from V and 0 bases from J, the junction kept 11 bases outside the gene matches. CDR3 residues: CAAQAGTRDQETQYF. Written as DNA, the CDR3 is TGTGCCGCACAAGCGGGGACTAGAGACCAAGAGACCCAGTACTTC.